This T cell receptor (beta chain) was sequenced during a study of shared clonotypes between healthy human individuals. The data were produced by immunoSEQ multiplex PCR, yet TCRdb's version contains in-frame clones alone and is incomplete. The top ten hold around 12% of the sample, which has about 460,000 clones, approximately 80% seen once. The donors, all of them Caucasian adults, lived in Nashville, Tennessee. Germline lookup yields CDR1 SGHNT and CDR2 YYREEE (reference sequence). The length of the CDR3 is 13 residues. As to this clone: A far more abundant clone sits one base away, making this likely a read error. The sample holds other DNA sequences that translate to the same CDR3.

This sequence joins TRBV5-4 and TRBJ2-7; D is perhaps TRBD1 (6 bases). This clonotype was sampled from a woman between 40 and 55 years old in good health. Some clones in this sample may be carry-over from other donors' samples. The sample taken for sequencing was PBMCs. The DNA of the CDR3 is TGTGCCAGCGGCGACAGGATCTCCTACGAGCAATACTTC. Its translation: CASGDRISYEQYF.